This TCR beta chain was recorded in a study of T cell responses to AZD1222 COVID-19 vaccine. Broader study findings: It was only 6 or 7 AZD1222 recipients who were seropositive at baseline. The donor cohort was predominantly white British with a female majority, and clonal diversity may have been underestimated.

Clones were sequenced by immunoSEQ multiplex PCR, and TCRdb holds only the in-frame ones, with some missing. The table lists about 130,000 clones, 90% to 95% of them singletons. Details on this clone: The antigen remains undetermined.

This CDR3 has 14 residues. The germline V gene encodes CDR1 SGHRS and CDR2 YFSETQ. The ends lost 0 bases at V and 8 bases at J; junction bases unmatched: 7. This clonotype was obtained from an adult who received the AZD1222 COVID-19 vaccine. The sequencing here drew on peripheral blood, taken 28 days after the second AZD1222 dose. The rearrangement links TRBV5-1 to TRBJ1-2, with 7 bases matching TRBD1. CDR3 region: CASSLALQGKGYTF. As DNA, the CDR3 is TGCGCCAGCAGCTTGGCCCTACAGGGGAAAGGCTACACCTTC.